This entry features one T cell receptor (beta chain) sequence. Its antigen is unidentified. This sample is part of a study of T cells expressing NK-cell markers. Overall study: Sequenced donors, eight in total, included seven who were HCMV-seropositive and one who was seronegative.

Study results and caveats: These same clonotypes (in several donors) also led the CD3+CD56-NKG2C+ fraction. Five to seven of the donors carried dominant NKG2C+ clonotypes that took up about 1.0-7.0% of their CD8+ T cells.

TCRdb reprocessed the 5' RACE reads and stores each CDR3 protein as one record, lacking DNA. The sample data list about 260,000 distinct CDR3 sequences. The germline V gene has CDR1 LGHNA and CDR2 YSLEER. This CDR3 spans 15 amino acids. This chain links TRBV4-3 with TRBJ1-1; TCRdb lists TRBD1, though no DNA is available to test this call. The receptor was isolated from a woman aged 18 to 75 in good health. Material for sequencing was blood T cells: a sorted CD56 or NKG2C T cell subset, CD4+ or CD8+ T cells, or bulk PBMC T cells (not recorded which). The CDR3 loop reads CASSQDPYQGTEAFF.